This TCR beta chain is drawn from a study of CD8 T cells in ankylosing spondylitis. One entry per CDR3 protein results from TCRdb running MiXCR on the 5' RACE reads. The sample yields 750,000 to 850,000 distinct CDR3 sequences, approximately 12% seen once. Germline CDR1 reads ENHRY; CDR2 reads SYGVKD. Trimming pared 4 bases from V and 2 bases from J, leaving 12 bases between. This CDR3 contains 14 residues. Findings and limits, study-wide: Researchers report that disease-linked clones proved CD8+ and relatively rare in peripheral blood. Within ankylosing spondylitis blood, a TCR beta motif made up of seven or eight highly homologous variants appeared to be characteristic.

This clonotype was recorded a few times. Its antigen is unknown. The receptor comes from a male donor with ankylosing spondylitis. Sequenced input: blood, either unsorted or a sorted T cell fraction (not recorded which). This rearrangement joins TRBV10-3 to TRBJ2-7, with D uncertain. The CDR3 region has the DNA TGTGCCATCAGTGGGGCCCCCAAGGCCTACGAGCAGTACTTC. Protein sequence: CAISGAPKAYEQYF.